What follows is one TCR beta chain and its context. These data originate in a study of cytomegalovirus exposure and HLA in healthy donors. CDR1 is SGHVS, CDR2 FQNEAQ, per germline. The CDR3 has 15 residues. Trimming took off 1 base at V and 4 bases at J, with 11 bases between the two ends. Primers for the PCR totalled 60 Vbeta and 13 Jbeta. Profiling relied on immunoSEQ multiplex PCR, and the TCRdb table lists in-frame clones only, not all of them. Of 180,000 or so clones listed, about 86% are singletons. The chain couples TRBV7-8 to TRBJ2-1; D is possibly TRBD2 (6 bases). The specimen was PBMCs. This clonotype was obtained from a woman aged 25 to 39 in good health and CMV-seronegative. CDR3 loop: CASSLVGGGYNEQFF. DNA of the CDR3: TGTGCCAGCAGCTTAGTCGGGGGTGGTTACAATGAGCAGTTCTTC. Variable domain in full (rest from reference TRBV7-8 and TRBJ2-1): GAGVSQSPRYKVAKRGQDVALRCDPISGHVSLFWYQQALGQGPEFLTYFQNEAQLDKSGLPSDRFFAERPEGSVSTLKIQRTQQEDSAVYLCASSLVGGGYNEQFFGPGTRLTVL.